These 7 T cell receptor beta chains came from one sample sequenced in a study of T cell responses to AZD1222 COVID-19 vaccine. Repertoires were generated with immunoSEQ multiplex PCR, while TCRdb's copy carries only in-frame clones and drops some. Here the sample spans about 180,000 clones, 94% being singletons. Source: peripheral blood, taken 28 days after the second AZD1222 dose. The receptors were sampled from an adult who received the AZD1222 COVID-19 vaccine.

In DNA form, the CDR3 reads TGTGCCAGCAGCTACGGGAGCACTGAAGCTTTCTTT. It translates to CASSYGSTEAFF. This chain joins TRBV5-6 and TRBJ1-1; no clear D gene. Trimming left V 3 bases short and J 4 bases short, with 7 bases between. From germline, CDR1 is SGHDT and CDR2 YYEEEE. CDR3 length equals 12 residues.

The chain recombines TRBV28 with TRBJ1-1, with D tentatively TRBD1 (5 bases). V lost 5 bases and J lost 1, with 17 bases in between. The CDR3 runs 16 residues. The germline V gene encodes CDR1 MDHEN and CDR2 SYDVKM. CDR3 loop: CASSLLLWRGNTEAFF. CDR3 in DNA: TGTGCCAGCAGTCTTCTCTTGTGGAGGGGGAACACTGAAGCTTTCTTT.

The V call is TRBV27, the J call TRBJ2-7; a possible D gene is TRBD2 (5 bases). The CDR3 is 14 amino acids. Germline V gives CDR1 MNHEY, CDR2 SMNVEV (reference sequence). Trimming pared 5 bases from V and 4 bases from J, leaving 15 bases between. The CDR3 nucleotides are TGTGCCAGCAGTCCCGTAGCGAGGCCATACGAGCAGTACTTC. Translating gives CASSPVARPYEQYF.

The chain uses TRBV25-1 and TRBJ1-1; D possibly corresponds to TRBD1 (5 bases). Trimming took 3 bases from V and 3 from J, leaving 14 bases between them. Germline values: CDR1 MGHDK, CDR2 SYGVNS. This CDR3 is built from 15 residues. The CDR3 sequence is CASSDDGRGHTEAFF. CDR3 coding DNA: TGTGCCAGCAGTGACGACGGACGGGGACACACTGAAGCTTTCTTT.

V is TRBV9 and J is TRBJ1-1; D remains ambiguous. CDR3 length: 13 residues. Germline-derived CDR1 and CDR2 are SGDLS and YYNGEE. The V end lost 1 base, the J end lost 1 base, and 5 bases lay between the germline ends. CDR3 protein: CASSVYGNTEAFF. In nucleotides, the CDR3 is TGTGCCAGCAGCGTATACGGGAACACTGAAGCTTTCTTT.

This clone was detected a few times. The V gene is TRBV19, the J gene TRBJ1-2; D is unclear. The V gene's germline CDR1 is LNHDA and CDR2 SQIVND (reference sequence). CDR3 length: 18 amino acids. Trimming removed 2 bases from V and 4 bases from J, with 23 bases in between. The chain's CDR3 is CASSIRSGAGSLSYGYTF. The CDR3 DNA reads TGTGCCAGTAGTATAAGGTCTGGTGCAGGCTCCCTATCCTATGGCTACACCTTC.

This chain uses TRBV7-2 with TRBJ1-2; no firm D call. The CDR3 has 13 residues. Deletions cut 1 base from V and 4 bases from J, with 7 bases between. From germline, CDR1 is SGHTA and CDR2 FQGNSA. CDR3 DNA sequence: TGTGCCAGCAGCTTAGACACGGCCTATGGCTACACCTTC. Residues: CASSLDTAYGYTF.